This TCR beta chain originates from a study of response to subunit inactivated influenza vaccine. TCRdb recomputed calls from the RT-PCR reads with MiXCR, one row per CDR3 protein. The sample holds about 310,000 distinct CDR3 sequences, about 20% seen once. Study conclusions and caveats: Seasonal influenza vaccination, on each occasion, was suggested by the authors to recruit few new T cells.

Note on this clonotype: Its target is unknown.

Source: PBMCs from blood, taken approximately 22 months after vaccination. This TCR was recovered from a man aged 50 to 69 who received an inactivated influenza vaccine.

CDR3 protein: CASSQDLQLNYGYTF. CDR3 nucleotides: TGTGCCAGCAGCCAAGATCTACAGCTGAACTATGGCTACACCTTC. This chain connects TRBV4-2 to TRBJ1-2; D gene uncertain. V was shortened by 0 bases and J by 2 bases, with 10 bases between the two germline ends. In germline, CDR1 is LGHNA, CDR2 YNFKEQ. The CDR3 runs to 15 residues.